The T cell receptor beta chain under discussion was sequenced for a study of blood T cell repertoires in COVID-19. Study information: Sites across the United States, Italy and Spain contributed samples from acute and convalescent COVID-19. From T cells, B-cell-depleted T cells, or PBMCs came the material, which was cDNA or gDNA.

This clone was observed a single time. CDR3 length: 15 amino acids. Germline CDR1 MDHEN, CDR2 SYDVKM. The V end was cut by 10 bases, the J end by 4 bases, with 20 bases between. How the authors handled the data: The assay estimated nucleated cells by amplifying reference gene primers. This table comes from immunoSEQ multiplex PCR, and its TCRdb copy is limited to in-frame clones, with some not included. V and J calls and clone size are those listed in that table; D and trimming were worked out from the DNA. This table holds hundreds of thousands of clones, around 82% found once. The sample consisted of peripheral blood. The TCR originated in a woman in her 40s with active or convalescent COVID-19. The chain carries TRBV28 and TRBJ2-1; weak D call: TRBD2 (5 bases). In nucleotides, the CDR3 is TGTGCCACTAATTATTGGACGAGGAGGTACAATGAGCAGTTCTTC. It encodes CATNYWTRRYNEQFF.